This T cell receptor beta chain was observed in a study of human T cells and chemical hapten exposure. V lost 1 base and J 5 bases, leaving 11 bases between the germline ends. Germline assignment: CDR1 SGHAT and CDR2 FQNNGV. The CDR3 totals 15 residues. Time point of the sample: patch test 2, 6 weeks after DPC sensitization. The treatment here: therapeutic diphenylcyclopropenone sensitization with weekly scalp DPC. TCRdb processed the RACE reads anew with MiXCR; each CDR3 protein has one entry. The sample includes about 69,000 distinct CDR3 sequences, over 9% of them seen just once. Study conclusions and caveats: With regard to DPC sensitization, TCRs above 1 in 1000 frequency did not change.

This clonotype occurred many times. Its antigen is unidentified. This clonotype was obtained from a woman aged 45-65 years with alopecia areata. Some clones in this sample may be carry-over from other donors' samples. The chain joins TRBV11-2 to TRBJ2-2; D call uncertain. This sample comprised whole blood, obtained in connection with sensitization to the hapten diphenylcyclopropenone (DPC). CDR3 DNA sequence: TGTGCCAGCAGCTTAGGTTGGCAAGGAACCGGGGAGCTGTTTTTT. It is translated as CASSLGWQGTGELFF.